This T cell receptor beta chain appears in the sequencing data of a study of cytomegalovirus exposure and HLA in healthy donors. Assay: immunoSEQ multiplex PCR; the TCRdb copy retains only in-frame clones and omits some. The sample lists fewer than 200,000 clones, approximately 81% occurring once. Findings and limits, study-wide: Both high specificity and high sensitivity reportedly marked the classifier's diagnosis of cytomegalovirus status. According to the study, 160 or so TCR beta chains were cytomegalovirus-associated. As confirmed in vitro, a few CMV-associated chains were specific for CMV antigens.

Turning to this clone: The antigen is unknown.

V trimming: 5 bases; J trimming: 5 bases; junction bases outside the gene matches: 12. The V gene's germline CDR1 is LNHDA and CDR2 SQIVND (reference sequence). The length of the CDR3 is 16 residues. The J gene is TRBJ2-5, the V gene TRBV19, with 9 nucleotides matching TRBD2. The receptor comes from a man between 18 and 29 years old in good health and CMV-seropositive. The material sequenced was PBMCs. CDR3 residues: CASSGRGGGAEETQYF. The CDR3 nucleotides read TGTGCCAGTAGTGGAAGGGGCGGGGGGGCCGAGGAGACCCAGTACTTC.